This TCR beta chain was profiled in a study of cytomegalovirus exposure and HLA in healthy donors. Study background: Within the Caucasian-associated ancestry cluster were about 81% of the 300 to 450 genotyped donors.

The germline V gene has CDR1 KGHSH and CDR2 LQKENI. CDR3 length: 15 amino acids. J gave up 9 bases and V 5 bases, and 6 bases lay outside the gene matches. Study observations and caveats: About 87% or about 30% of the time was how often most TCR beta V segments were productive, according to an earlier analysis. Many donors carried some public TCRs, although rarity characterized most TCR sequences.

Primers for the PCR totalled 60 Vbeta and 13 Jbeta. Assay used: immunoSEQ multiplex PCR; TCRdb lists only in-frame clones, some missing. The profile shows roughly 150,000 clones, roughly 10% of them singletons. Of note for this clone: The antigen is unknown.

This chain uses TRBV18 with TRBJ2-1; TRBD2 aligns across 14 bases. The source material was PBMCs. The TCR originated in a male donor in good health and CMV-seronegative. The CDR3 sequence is CASSGGLAGVIEQFF. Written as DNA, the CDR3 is TGTGCCAGCTCAGGGGGACTAGCGGGAGTAATTGAGCAGTTCTTC.